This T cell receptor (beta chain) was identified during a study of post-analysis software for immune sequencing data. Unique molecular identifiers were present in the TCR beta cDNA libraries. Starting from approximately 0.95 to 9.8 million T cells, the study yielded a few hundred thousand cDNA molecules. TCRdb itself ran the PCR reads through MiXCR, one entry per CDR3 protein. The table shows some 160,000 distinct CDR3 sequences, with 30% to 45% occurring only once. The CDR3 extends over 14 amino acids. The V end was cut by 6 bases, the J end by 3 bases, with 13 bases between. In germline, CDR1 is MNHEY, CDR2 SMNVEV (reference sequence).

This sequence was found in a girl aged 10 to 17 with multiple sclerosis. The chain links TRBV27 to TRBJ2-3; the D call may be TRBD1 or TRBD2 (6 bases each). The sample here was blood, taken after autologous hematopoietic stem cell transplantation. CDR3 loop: CASSRGGGTDTQYF. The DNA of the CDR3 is TGTGCCAGCAGCCGCGGAGGGGGGACAGATACGCAGTATTTT.